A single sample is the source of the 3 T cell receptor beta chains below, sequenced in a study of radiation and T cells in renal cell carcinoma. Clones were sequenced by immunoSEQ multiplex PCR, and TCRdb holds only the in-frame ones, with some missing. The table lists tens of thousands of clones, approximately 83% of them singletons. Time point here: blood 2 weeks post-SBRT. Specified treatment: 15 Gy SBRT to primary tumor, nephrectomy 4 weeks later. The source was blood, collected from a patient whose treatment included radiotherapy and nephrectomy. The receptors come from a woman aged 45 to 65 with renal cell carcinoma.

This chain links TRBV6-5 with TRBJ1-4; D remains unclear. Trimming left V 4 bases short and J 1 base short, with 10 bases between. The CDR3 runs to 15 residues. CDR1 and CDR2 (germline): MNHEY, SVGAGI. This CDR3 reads CASSSTGETNEKLFF. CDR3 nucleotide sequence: TGTGCCAGCAGTTCGACGGGCGAAACTAATGAAAAACTGTTTTTT.

The CDR3, as DNA: TGTGCCAGTAGACAGGGTATGGTGTCTGAAGCTTTCTTT. It yields the protein CASRQGMVSEAFF. The chain has TRBV19 and TRBJ1-1; D is possibly TRBD1 (6 bases). Trimming pared 6 bases from V and 6 bases from J, leaving 14 bases between. Germline CDR1 reads LNHDA; CDR2 reads SQIVND (reference sequence). This CDR3 has 13 amino acids.

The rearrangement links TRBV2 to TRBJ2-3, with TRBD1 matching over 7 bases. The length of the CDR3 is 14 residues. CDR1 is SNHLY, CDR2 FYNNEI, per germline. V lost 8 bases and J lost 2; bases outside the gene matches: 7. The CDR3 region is CASEGAYNTDTQYF. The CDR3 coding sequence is TGTGCCAGCGAGGGGGCCTACAACACAGATACGCAGTATTTT.